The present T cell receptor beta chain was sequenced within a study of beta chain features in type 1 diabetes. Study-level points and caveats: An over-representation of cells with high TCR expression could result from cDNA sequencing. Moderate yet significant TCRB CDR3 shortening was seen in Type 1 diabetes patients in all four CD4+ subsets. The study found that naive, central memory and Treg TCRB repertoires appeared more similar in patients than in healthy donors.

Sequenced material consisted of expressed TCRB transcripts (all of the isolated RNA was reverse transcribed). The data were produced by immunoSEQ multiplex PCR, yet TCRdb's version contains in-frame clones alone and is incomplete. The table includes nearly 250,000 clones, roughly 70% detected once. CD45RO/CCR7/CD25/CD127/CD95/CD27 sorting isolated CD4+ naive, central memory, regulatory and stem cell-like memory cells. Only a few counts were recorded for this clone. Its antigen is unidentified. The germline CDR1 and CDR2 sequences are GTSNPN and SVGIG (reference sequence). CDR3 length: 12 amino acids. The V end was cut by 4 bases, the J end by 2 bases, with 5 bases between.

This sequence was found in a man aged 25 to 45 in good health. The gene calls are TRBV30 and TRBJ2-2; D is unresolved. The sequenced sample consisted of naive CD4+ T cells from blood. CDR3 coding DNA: TGTGCCTGGACCTACAACACCGGGGAGCTGTTTTTT. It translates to CAWTYNTGELFF.